These T cell receptor beta chains were read from a single sample in a study of blood T cell repertoires in COVID-19. Sequencing used immunoSEQ multiplex PCR; TCRdb keeps in-frame clones, though not all of them. Seen here are about 320,000 clones, around 90% observed once, and the top ten hold approximately 2.5%. Sequences were obtained from PBMCs or T cells enriched from blood (not recorded which). All receptors derive from a man aged 55 to 70 who had recovered from COVID-19. CDR3s leave out the opening cysteine and the closing phenylalanine or tryptophan.

>TRBJ2-1|TRBV24-1
ATSEPTGSYNEQF
>TRBJ2-1|TRBV5-1
ASSSKPGTSGSSYNEQF
>TRBJ2-1|TRBV9
ASSLGLSSDEQF
>TRBJ1-2|TRBV29-1
SVEKGAGYT
>TRBJ2-1|TRBV19
ASSTGTSGSYNEQF
>TRBJ1-1|TRBV6-5
ASRMPGNTEAF
>TRBJ2-4|TRBV13
ASSPTRTGGIQY
>TRBJ1-3|TRBV14
ASSHLDSLSGNTIY
>TRBJ2-7|TRBV5-4
ASSTGTGSEQY
>TRBJ2-1|TRBV7-8
ASSLSYTSQYNEQF
>TRBJ2-7|TRBV3-1/TRBV3-2
ASSRTGQGTD
>TRBJ1-2|TRBV7-9
ASSGQTRYEYGYT
>TRBJ1-3|TRBV9
ASRGSGNTIY
>TRBJ1-2|TRBV2
ASSAGAGGYT
>TRBJ1-1|TRBV19
ASSLRQRMNTEAF
>TRBJ2-7|TRBV6-5
ASSQIYEQY
>TRBJ2-7|TRBV29-1
SVGTPQGMEQY
>TRBJ1-6|TRBV6-5
ASSYSGRPLH
>TRBJ1-5|TRBV24-1
ATSDSTVPGPQH
>TRBJ2-1|TRBV24-1
ATSVAAGEQF
>TRBJ2-4|TRBV12-3/TRBV12-4
ASSIQGGNIQY
>TRBJ2-5|TRBV10-2
ASSAGETQY
>TRBJ2-6|TRBV6-1
ASSERQGSSGANVLT
>TRBJ1-2|TRBV19
ASSIGGGDGYT
>TRBJ1-2|TRBV4-1
ASSREARDRGLYGYT
>TRBJ1-5|TRBV2
ASSLDSGEYQPQH
>TRBJ2-1|TRBV13
ASSKTSGLYNEQF
>TRBJ2-2|TRBV9
ASTQNTGELF
>TRBJ2-2|TRBV5-1
ASSLWTSGGLANTGELF
>TRBJ2-7|TRBV5-1
ASSLNAGTGGHEQY
>TRBJ2-2|TRBV7-3
ASSPGLAGPGELF
>TRBJ1-3|TRBV6-2/TRBV6-3
ASSYSGETGNTIY
>TRBJ1-6|TRBV15
ATSRDRRYNSPLH
>TRBJ1-1|TRBV4-1
ASSQSQGAYTEAF
>TRBJ2-3|TRBV30
AWSVSFSGGATDTQY
>TRBJ1-1|TRBV18
ASQTGNTEAF
>TRBJ1-5|TRBV28
ASSLSYQPQH
>TRBJ2-7|TRBV28
ASSLQGPPYYEQY
>TRBJ2-4|TRBV6-2/TRBV6-3
ASSYFGTVSKNIQY
>TRBJ1-2|TRBV30
AWSGTGGARSNYGYT